This is a list of T cell receptor beta chains from one sample in a study of CD4 T cells in relation to SARS-CoV-2 and coronaviruses. The protocol was immunoSEQ multiplex PCR, while the TCRdb copy is restricted to in-frame clones and leaves out a portion. The data show around 20,000 clones, over 60% seen once. These receptors have no identified antigens. Sequenced material: CD4+ T cells from PBMCs, cultured in vitro. The source of these receptors is a human donor in good health. The CDR3 runs from the conserved cysteine through the conserved F or W. Each record gives: V gene, clone size, D gene, J gene, CDR3 protein, CDR3 DNA. D genes are given only for firm matches. A row's size may be missing; if present it is once, few, many or a size class.

v_call: TRBV6-5; clone_size: -; d_call: TRBD1; j_call: TRBJ1-5; cdr3_aa: CASSSTGDYSNQPQHF; cdr3_nt: TGTGCCAGCAGTTCGACAGGGGACTATAGCAATCAGCCCCAGCATTTT
v_call: TRBV5-1; clone_size: -; d_call: TRBD2; j_call: TRBJ2-3; cdr3_aa: CASSLGGRAISDTQYF; cdr3_nt: TGCGCCAGCAGCTTGGGTGGGAGGGCCATCTCTGATACGCAGTATTTT
v_call: TRBV7-8; clone_size: once; d_call: TRBD1; j_call: TRBJ2-7; cdr3_aa: CASSLVFSGTGGYEQYF; cdr3_nt: TGTGCCAGCAGCTTAGTCTTCTCCGGGACAGGGGGTTACGAGCAGTACTTC
v_call: TRBV5-1; clone_size: -; d_call: TRBD1; j_call: TRBJ2-7; cdr3_aa: CASSATGGSDEQYF; cdr3_nt: TGCGCCAGCAGCGCGACAGGGGGCTCCGACGAGCAGTACTTC
v_call: TRBV5-1; clone_size: few; d_call: TRBD1; j_call: TRBJ2-7; cdr3_aa: CASSPGQGLWEQYF; cdr3_nt: TGCGCCAGCAGCCCGGGACAGGGCTTATGGGAGCAGTACTTC
v_call: TRBV6-5; clone_size: few; d_call: TRBD2; j_call: TRBJ2-7; cdr3_aa: CASSRTSGSLYEQYF; cdr3_nt: TGTGCCAGCAGCCGGACTAGCGGGAGTCTCTACGAGCAGTACTTC
v_call: TRBV4-1; clone_size: -; d_call: TRBD1; j_call: TRBJ2-7; cdr3_aa: CASSQGIGTANYEQYF; cdr3_nt: TGCGCCAGCAGCCAAGGTATCGGGACAGCAAACTACGAGCAGTACTTC
v_call: TRBV30; clone_size: -; d_call: -; j_call: TRBJ2-5; cdr3_aa: CAWSLSKETQYF; cdr3_nt: TGTGCCTGGAGTTTGAGCAAAGAGACCCAGTACTTC
v_call: TRBV28; clone_size: -; d_call: TRBD2; j_call: TRBJ2-7; cdr3_aa: CASTTRLAVGPHNYEQYF; cdr3_nt: TGTGCCAGCACTACCAGACTAGCGGTCGGCCCCCATAACTACGAGCAGTACTTC
v_call: TRBV19; clone_size: -; d_call: TRBD1; j_call: TRBJ1-5; cdr3_aa: CASRRTGGGQPQHF; cdr3_nt: TGTGCCAGTAGGAGGACAGGGGGCGGCCAGCCCCAGCATTTT
v_call: TRBV14; clone_size: -; d_call: -; j_call: TRBJ1-2; cdr3_aa: CASSPGLFELSWVTLFYGYTF; cdr3_nt: TGTGCCAGCAGCCCCGGACTTTTTGAGCTGTCCTGGGTCACCTTATTCTATGGCTACACCTTC
v_call: TRBV7-3; clone_size: few; d_call: TRBD2; j_call: TRBJ2-3; cdr3_aa: CASSHSSGRVRADTQYF; cdr3_nt: TGTGCCAGCAGCCATTCTAGCGGGAGGGTCCGTGCAGATACGCAGTATTTT
v_call: TRBV7-3; clone_size: few; d_call: -; j_call: TRBJ1-3; cdr3_aa: CASSSIAGNTIYF; cdr3_nt: TGTGCCAGCAGCTCGATCGCTGGAAACACCATATATTTT
v_call: TRBV11-2; clone_size: -; d_call: TRBD2; j_call: TRBJ2-5; cdr3_aa: CASSFIAGPYQETQYF; cdr3_nt: TGTGCCAGCAGCTTTATAGCGGGGCCGTACCAAGAGACCCAGTACTTC
v_call: TRBV5-6; clone_size: once; d_call: -; j_call: TRBJ2-7; cdr3_aa: CASTLSHHYEQYF; cdr3_nt: TGTGCCAGCACCCTGAGCCACCACTACGAGCAGTACTTC
v_call: TRBV7-3; clone_size: -; d_call: -; j_call: TRBJ2-2; cdr3_aa: CASSPGSSGELFF; cdr3_nt: TGTGCCAGCAGCCCCGGGTCTTCCGGGGAGCTGTTTTTT
v_call: TRBV28; clone_size: once; d_call: -; j_call: TRBJ2-7; cdr3_aa: CASRDGSYYEQYF; cdr3_nt: TGTGCCAGCAGGGACGGATCCTACTACGAGCAGTACTTC
v_call: TRBV5-1; clone_size: few; d_call: TRBD1; j_call: TRBJ2-5; cdr3_aa: CASNAGTGQETQYF; cdr3_nt: TGCGCCAGCAACGCTGGGACAGGACAAGAGACCCAGTACTTC
v_call: TRBV7-8; clone_size: -; d_call: -; j_call: TRBJ1-2; cdr3_aa: CASSSLGDTSNYGYTF; cdr3_nt: TGTGCCAGCAGCTCCCTTGGGGACACCTCTAACTATGGCTACACCTTC
v_call: TRBV21-1; clone_size: -; d_call: -; j_call: TRBJ2-7; cdr3_aa: CASSTRTNTYEQYF; cdr3_nt: TGTGCCAGCAGCACTCGGACTAACACCTACGAGCAGTACTTC
v_call: TRBV27; clone_size: -; d_call: TRBD1; j_call: TRBJ1-1; cdr3_aa: CASSLNFPGQVEAFF; cdr3_nt: TGTGCCAGCAGTTTAAACTTTCCGGGACAGGTTGAAGCTTTCTTT
v_call: TRBV10-3; clone_size: -; d_call: TRBD2; j_call: TRBJ2-1; cdr3_aa: CAISEGRLAVTYNEQFF; cdr3_nt: TGTGCCATCAGTGAAGGCAGACTAGCGGTAACCTACAATGAGCAGTTCTTC
v_call: TRBV5-1; clone_size: -; d_call: TRBD1; j_call: TRBJ1-6; cdr3_aa: CASSPGRQGTSPLHF; cdr3_nt: TGCGCCAGCAGCCCGGGGCGACAGGGGACCTCACCCCTCCACTTT
v_call: TRBV19; clone_size: few; d_call: -; j_call: TRBJ2-1; cdr3_aa: CASSNYNEQFF; cdr3_nt: TGTGCCAGTTCAAACTACAATGAGCAGTTCTTC
v_call: TRBV5-4; clone_size: few; d_call: TRBD1; j_call: TRBJ2-7; cdr3_aa: CASSSDRVDYEQYF; cdr3_nt: TGTGCCAGCAGCTCAGACAGGGTTGACTACGAGCAGTACTTC
v_call: TRBV7-8; clone_size: -; d_call: -; j_call: TRBJ2-1; cdr3_aa: CASSLIGPGAVTYNEQFF; cdr3_nt: TGTGCCAGCAGCTTAATTGGGCCCGGAGCGGTCACATACAATGAGCAGTTCTTC
v_call: TRBV5-3; clone_size: -; d_call: -; j_call: TRBJ2-7; cdr3_aa: CARSLDPVCLTCYEQYF; cdr3_nt: TGTGCCAGAAGCTTAGACCCGGTTTGCTTAACCTGTTACGAGCAGTACTTC
v_call: TRBV7-3; clone_size: -; d_call: -; j_call: TRBJ2-2; cdr3_aa: CASSSGLANTGELFF; cdr3_nt: TGTGCCAGCAGCTCGGGACTCGCGAACACCGGGGAGCTGTTTTTT
v_call: TRBV6-5; clone_size: -; d_call: TRBD2; j_call: TRBJ2-3; cdr3_aa: CASTGRDTQYF; cdr3_nt: TGTGCCAGCACCGGGAGGGATACGCAGTATTTT
v_call: TRBV5-1; clone_size: -; d_call: -; j_call: TRBJ2-1; cdr3_aa: CASSLGETAYNEQFF; cdr3_nt: TGCGCCAGCAGCTTGGGCGAGACAGCCTACAATGAGCAGTTCTTC
v_call: TRBV9; clone_size: -; d_call: -; j_call: TRBJ2-1; cdr3_aa: CASSSLGGIYNEQFF; cdr3_nt: TGTGCCAGCAGCTCTCTTGGCGGGATTTACAATGAGCAGTTCTTC
v_call: TRBV12-3/TRBV12-4; clone_size: -; d_call: TRBD1; j_call: TRBJ1-2; cdr3_aa: CASSDRGGYGYTF; cdr3_nt: TGTGCCAGCAGTGACAGGGGCGGCTATGGCTACACCTTC
v_call: TRBV30; clone_size: -; d_call: -; j_call: TRBJ2-7; cdr3_aa: CAWTGSRYEQYF; cdr3_nt: TGTGCCTGGACAGGGAGTCGCTACGAGCAGTACTTC
v_call: TRBV7-9; clone_size: -; d_call: TRBD1; j_call: TRBJ1-3; cdr3_aa: CASSLSSTGAGNTIYF; cdr3_nt: TGTGCCAGCAGCTTATCCTCGACAGGGGCTGGAAACACCATATATTTT
v_call: TRBV30; clone_size: -; d_call: TRBD1; j_call: TRBJ1-1; cdr3_aa: CAWSVRTTGGTEAFF; cdr3_nt: TGTGCCTGGAGTGTACGGACCACAGGGGGCACTGAAGCTTTCTTT
v_call: TRBV3-1/TRBV3-2; clone_size: -; d_call: -; j_call: TRBJ2-1; cdr3_aa: CASSQVGRLYNEQFF; cdr3_nt: TGTGCCAGCAGCCAAGTGGGACGCCTCTACAATGAGCAGTTCTTC
v_call: TRBV3-1/TRBV3-2; clone_size: -; d_call: -; j_call: TRBJ2-3; cdr3_aa: CASSQGGTDTQYF; cdr3_nt: TGTGCCAGCAGCCAAGGTGGTACAGATACGCAGTATTTT
v_call: TRBV4-1; clone_size: -; d_call: -; j_call: TRBJ2-1; cdr3_aa: CASSQGQTNYNEQFF; cdr3_nt: TGCGCCAGCAGCCAAGGCCAGACCAACTACAATGAGCAGTTCTTC
v_call: TRBV30; clone_size: few; d_call: TRBD1; j_call: TRBJ1-4; cdr3_aa: CASTSQSGQVTEKLFF; cdr3_nt: TGTGCCTCCACCTCCCAATCGGGACAGGTGACTGAAAAACTGTTTTTT
v_call: TRBV10-1; clone_size: -; d_call: TRBD2; j_call: TRBJ2-7; cdr3_aa: CASSELASGSYEQYF; cdr3_nt: TGCGCCAGCAGTGAGCTGGCTAGCGGCTCCTACGAGCAGTACTTC
v_call: TRBV7-2; clone_size: -; d_call: -; j_call: TRBJ1-2; cdr3_aa: CASSLVMGSTSETYGYTF; cdr3_nt: TGTGCCAGCAGCTTAGTGATGGGGTCTACTTCCGAAACTTATGGCTACACCTTC
v_call: TRBV10-3; clone_size: -; d_call: TRBD1; j_call: TRBJ1-6; cdr3_aa: CAISSEGQGFSPLHF; cdr3_nt: TGTGCCATCAGCTCAGAGGGACAGGGGTTTTCACCCCTCCACTTT
v_call: TRBV19; clone_size: -; d_call: TRBD1; j_call: TRBJ1-5; cdr3_aa: CASRDRGGGTHQPQHF; cdr3_nt: TGTGCCAGTAGAGACAGGGGAGGTGGGACACATCAGCCCCAGCATTTT
v_call: TRBV24-1; clone_size: -; d_call: TRBD1; j_call: TRBJ2-7; cdr3_aa: CATSPGQGLFEQYF; cdr3_nt: TGTGCCACCAGTCCGGGACAGGGCCTTTTCGAGCAGTACTTC
v_call: TRBV4-1; clone_size: few; d_call: -; j_call: TRBJ1-4; cdr3_aa: CASSQVPGKLFF; cdr3_nt: TGCGCCAGCAGCCAAGTTCCTGGGAAACTGTTTTTT
v_call: TRBV5-4; clone_size: -; d_call: -; j_call: TRBJ2-7; cdr3_aa: CASSVQGSYEQYF; cdr3_nt: TGTGCCAGCAGCGTCCAGGGGTCCTACGAGCAGTACTTC
v_call: TRBV12-3/TRBV12-4; clone_size: -; d_call: TRBD2; j_call: TRBJ2-1; cdr3_aa: CASSLVGGSEQFF; cdr3_nt: TGTGCCAGCAGTTTGGTCGGCGGGAGTGAGCAGTTCTTC
v_call: TRBV18; clone_size: -; d_call: TRBD1; j_call: TRBJ1-2; cdr3_aa: CASSLNYAGTGTYGYTF; cdr3_nt: TGTGCCAGCTCACTTAATTATGCCGGGACAGGAACCTATGGCTACACCTTC
v_call: TRBV6-1; clone_size: once; d_call: -; j_call: TRBJ2-7; cdr3_aa: CASSEMEVQYF; cdr3_nt: TGTGCCAGCAGTGAAATGGAGGTGCAGTACTTC
v_call: TRBV5-1; clone_size: once; d_call: TRBD1; j_call: TRBJ2-5; cdr3_aa: CASSLAGTEKETQYF; cdr3_nt: TGCGCCAGCAGCCTGGCTGGGACAGAGAAAGAGACCCAGTACTTC
v_call: TRBV12-5; clone_size: -; d_call: TRBD1; j_call: TRBJ1-2; cdr3_aa: CASARTGGLGYTF; cdr3_nt: TGTGCTAGTGCCCGGACAGGGGGCCTTGGCTACACCTTC
v_call: TRBV30; clone_size: -; d_call: TRBD1; j_call: TRBJ2-5; cdr3_aa: CAWARDRGIQETQYF; cdr3_nt: TGTGCCTGGGCCCGGGACAGGGGAATCCAAGAGACCCAGTACTTC
v_call: TRBV6-1; clone_size: -; d_call: -; j_call: TRBJ2-4; cdr3_aa: CASSEGFSGGDIQYF; cdr3_nt: TGTGCCAGCAGTGAAGGGTTCTCAGGAGGAGACATTCAGTACTTC
v_call: TRBV19; clone_size: -; d_call: TRBD1; j_call: TRBJ1-4; cdr3_aa: CASRDGTANNEKLFF; cdr3_nt: TGTGCCAGTAGGGACGGGACAGCGAATAATGAAAAACTGTTTTTT
v_call: TRBV30; clone_size: few; d_call: -; j_call: TRBJ1-5; cdr3_aa: CAWSGDGDQPQHF; cdr3_nt: TGTGCCTGGAGTGGCGATGGGGATCAGCCCCAGCATTTT